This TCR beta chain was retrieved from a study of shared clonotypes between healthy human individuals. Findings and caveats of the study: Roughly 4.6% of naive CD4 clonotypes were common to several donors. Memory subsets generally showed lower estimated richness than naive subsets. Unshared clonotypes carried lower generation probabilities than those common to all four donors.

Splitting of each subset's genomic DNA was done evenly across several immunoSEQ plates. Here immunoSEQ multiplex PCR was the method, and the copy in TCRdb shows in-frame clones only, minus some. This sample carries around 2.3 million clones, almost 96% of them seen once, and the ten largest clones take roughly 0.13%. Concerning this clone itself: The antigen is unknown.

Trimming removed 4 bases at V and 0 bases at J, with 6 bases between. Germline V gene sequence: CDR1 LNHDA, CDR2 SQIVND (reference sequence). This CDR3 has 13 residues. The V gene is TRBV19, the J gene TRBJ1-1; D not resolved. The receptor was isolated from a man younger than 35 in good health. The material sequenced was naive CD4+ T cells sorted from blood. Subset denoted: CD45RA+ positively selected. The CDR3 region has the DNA TGTGCCAGTAGTAAGACGGTGAACACTGAAGCTTTCTTT. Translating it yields CASSKTVNTEAFF.